The 25 T cell receptor beta chains given below trace back to one sample, sequenced in a study of blood T cells in healthy people across ages (dated by TCRdb to between 2014 and 2017). The library was prepared using 5' RACE. This sample was sequenced with an Illumina HiSeq 2500. A second PCR of about 7 to 12 cycles was run with a J-beta primer mix and a sample-barcoded 5' primer. The public sequencing data were trimmed at Q25 with fastp and processed into clonotypes with MiXCR by TCRdb, which kept only in-frame beta chains. Each entry is one CDR3 protein sequence, shown with its most common DNA and genes. The sample table lists about 510,000 distinct CDR3 sequences, around a quarter of them with a count of one. Together, the top ten hold 3% to 4% of the sample. Another study also made use of these data, one on T cells of mothers and their children.

The source material was blood. The receptor set was obtained from a boy aged 2 to 10 in good health.

The V gene is TRBV5-1, the J gene TRBJ2-5; no firm D call. This CDR3 has 14 residues. The V and J ends lost 4 bases and 0 bases respectively, with 10 bases between them. Per the germline V gene, CDR1 is SGHRS and CDR2 is YFSETQ. The CDR3 DNA reads as TGCGCCAGCAGCCCCGATACCCACCAAGAGACCCAGTACTTC. It translates to CASSPDTHQETQYF. The variable domain in full, with the rest retrieved from reference TRBV5-1 and TRBJ2-5, is KAGVTQTPRYLIKTRGQQVTLSCSPISGHRSVSWYQQTPGQGLQFLFEYFSETQRNKGNFPGRFSGRQFSNSRSEMNVSTLELGDSALYLCASSPDTHQETQYFGPGTRLLVL.

The genes are TRBV5-1 and TRBJ2-1, with D perhaps matching TRBD2 (7 bases). The germline V gene encodes CDR1 SGHRS and CDR2 YFSETQ. This CDR3 has 14 residues. Between the trimmed V and J ends, which lost 7 bases and 0 bases, there was a span of 11 bases. CDR3 nucleotides: TGCGCCAGCCGCGGGGGCCCCTCCTACAATGAGCAGTTCTTC. Protein product: CASRGGPSYNEQFF.

The chain employs TRBV20-1 and TRBJ1-1; perhaps TRBD1 as D (6 bases). CDR1 is DFQATT, CDR2 SNEGSKA, per germline (reference sequence). V lost 0 bases and J lost 1, with 15 bases in between. The CDR3 sequence is 16 residues long. The CDR3 loop is CSARDRGRGGNTEAFF. The CDR3 coding sequence is TGCAGTGCTAGAGATCGGGGCAGGGGCGGGAACACTGAAGCTTTCTTT.

The V gene is TRBV20-1, the J gene TRBJ2-3; TRBD2 matches at 8 bases. Germline V CDR1 and CDR2: DFQATT, SNEGSKA (reference sequence). After removal of 6 bases from V and 0 bases from J, the junction contained 5 bases not matched to a gene. CDR3 length equals 14 residues. CDR3: CSALAGASTDTQYF. Written as DNA, the CDR3 is TGCAGTGCCCTAGCGGGTGCTAGCACAGATACGCAGTATTTT.

This clonotype occurred a few times. The CDR3 coding sequence is TGTGCCAGCAGCCCCGCGCAGATGAACACTGAAGCTTTCTTT. Translation gives CASSPAQMNTEAFF. This chain joins TRBV7-9 and TRBJ1-1; D not resolved. Germline V gene lookup returns CDR1 SEHNR and CDR2 FQNEAQ (reference sequence). V shed 5 bases and J shed 0 bases, with 10 bases lying between them. CDR3 size: 14 residues.

This clonotype was observed a few times. The rearrangement links TRBV2 to TRBJ1-4; D gene ambiguous. The CDR3 is made up of 16 amino acids. CDR1 is SNHLY, CDR2 FYNNEI, per germline. V gave up 3 bases and J gave up 11 bases, with 22 bases separating them. CDR3 residues: CASSDVPRAGDQKLFF. CDR3 DNA sequence: TGTGCCAGCAGTGATGTACCGCGCGCCGGAGACCAGAAACTGTTTTTT.

V gene TRBV5-1 combines with J gene TRBJ2-3, with no clear D. Germline-derived CDR1 and CDR2 are SGHRS and YFSETQ. This CDR3 has 15 amino acids. V was clipped by 1 base and J by 0 bases, with 9 bases between them. CDR3 nucleotides: TGCGCCAGCAGCTTGACAGATCCTAGCACAGATACGCAGTATTTT. This codes for CASSLTDPSTDTQYF. Filled out from reference TRBV5-1 and TRBJ2-3, the complete variable domain reads KAGVTQTPRYLIKTRGQQVTLSCSPISGHRSVSWYQQTPGQGLQFLFEYFSETQRNKGNFPGRFSGRQFSNSRSEMNVSTLELGDSALYLCASSLTDPSTDTQYFGPGTRLTVL.

V is TRBV7-9 and J is TRBJ1-2; D is undetermined. The germline V gene encodes CDR1 SEHNR and CDR2 FQNEAQ (reference sequence). V lost 1 base and J lost 3, with 6 bases in between. The CDR3 is 13 residues long. The CDR3 sequence is CASSLEQYYGYTF. The CDR3 DNA follows: TGTGCCAGCAGCTTAGAACAGTACTATGGCTACACCTTC.

Of note for this clonotype: The junction does not match germline at one end; this may be a read error. The chain recombines TRBV2 with TRBJ2-1; 7 bases are a match to TRBD1. Germline CDR1 SNHLY, CDR2 FYNNEI. CDR3 length: 13 amino acids. The CDR3 region is CASSDRGKHERYF. The CDR3 nucleotides are TGTGCCAGCAGTGACAGGGGGAAGCACGAGCGGTACTTC.

Regarding this clonotype: One end of the junction varies from germline; a read error may be responsible. The chain recombines TRBV7-9 with TRBJ2-2; D might be TRBD2 (5 bases). CDR3 length: 14 amino acids. Germline V CDR1 and CDR2: SEHNR, FQNEAQ (reference sequence). The CDR3 region is CASSFGTGPGVLFF. In DNA form, the CDR3 reads TGTGCCAGCAGCTTCGGCACCGGGCCCGGGGTGCTGTTTTTT.

This chain connects TRBV20-1 to TRBJ1-1; TRBD1 might be the D (5 bases). Germline lookup yields CDR1 DFQATT and CDR2 SNEGSKA (reference sequence). Trimming removed 4 bases at V and 6 bases at J, with 24 bases between. The CDR3 totals 16 residues. The CDR3 sequence is CSANNISLSRGAEAFF. The CDR3 DNA sequence: TGCAGTGCTAACAACATTTCACTCTCCCGGGGGGCTGAAGCTTTCTTT.

CDR3 sequence (DNA): TGTGCCAGCAGCAAAGATACCAGGGGGCCGGGCACTGAAGCTTTCTTT. Translating it yields CASSKDTRGPGTEAFF. The V call is TRBV21-1, the J call TRBJ1-1; the table's D call, TRBD1, was not checked against the DNA. TRBV21-1 is deemed a pseudogene. CDR3 size: 16 residues.

The CDR3 spells CASSQEDRNIQYF. Here the CDR3 DNA reads TGCGCCAGCAGCCAAGAAGACAGAAACATTCAGTACTTC. The chain couples TRBV4-3 to TRBJ2-4, with D perhaps matching TRBD1 (5 bases). Trimming shortened V by 0 bases and J by 6 bases, and 6 bases separated the two germline ends. This CDR3 has 13 amino acids. CDR1 is LGHNA and CDR2 is YSLEER in the germline V gene.

This clonotype was seen a handful of times. This sequence joins TRBV18 and TRBJ2-1; D perhaps matches TRBD2 (5 bases). The CDR3 totals 16 residues. Germline V gene lookup returns CDR1 KGHSH and CDR2 LQKENI. Trimming took off 6 bases at V and 6 bases at J, with 21 bases between the two ends. CDR3 residues: CASSSLQGTRPNEQFF. In DNA form, the CDR3 reads TGTGCCAGCTCGTCCCTTCAAGGTACTAGGCCCAATGAGCAGTTCTTC.

This clonotype was seen a few times. The rearrangement uses TRBV3-1 and TRBJ1-2; D is possibly TRBD1 (6 bases). Per germline, CDR1 LGHDT and CDR2 YNNKEL (reference sequence). The CDR3 spans 15 residues. Trimming took 1 base from V and 8 from J, leaving 17 bases between them. In DNA, the CDR3 is TGTGCCAGCAGCCAAGTCGTGCGGGGGGCCTGGGGCTACACCTTC. It codes for CASSQVVRGAWGYTF. The entire variable domain, with the rest obtained from reference TRBV3-1 and TRBJ1-2, is as follows: DTAVSQTPKYLVTQMGNDKSIKCEQNLGHDTMYWYKQDSKKFLKIMFSYNNKELIINETVPNRFSPKSPDKAHLNLHINSLELGDSAVYFCASSQVVRGAWGYTFGSGTRLTVV.

The chain joins TRBV28 to TRBJ1-4; D ambiguous. The CDR3 loop spans 16 amino acids. Trimming removed 7 bases at V and 0 bases at J, with 15 bases between. CDR1 MDHEN and CDR2 SYDVKM come from the germline V gene. The CDR3 reads CASTQHGSPTNEKLFF. CDR3 nucleotide sequence: TGTGCCAGCACCCAACACGGCAGCCCAACTAATGAAAAACTGTTTTTT.

The chain joins TRBV29-1 to TRBJ2-3; D unclear. The CDR3 is 13 amino acids. Between the trimmed V and J ends, which lost 4 bases and 0 bases, there was a span of 8 bases. From germline, CDR1 is SQVTM and CDR2 ANQGSEA. The CDR3 region is CSVVRLSTDTQYF. As DNA, the CDR3 is TGCAGCGTTGTTCGCTTAAGCACAGATACGCAGTATTTT.

Only a few counts were recorded for this clonotype. J is TRBJ2-4 and V is TRBV5-1, with 8 bases matching TRBD1. In germline, CDR1 is SGHRS, CDR2 YFSETQ. CDR3 length: 21 residues. V lost 4 bases to trimming and J lost 0 bases; unmatched junction nucleotides: 21. CDR3 amino acids: CASSLGTGWLGIPLAKNIQYF. In DNA form, the CDR3 reads TGCGCCAGCAGCCTAGGGACAGGCTGGTTGGGAATCCCTTTAGCCAAAAACATTCAGTACTTC.

The CDR3 loop reads CASRKILVQETQYF. DNA of the CDR3: TGTGCCAGCAGGAAGATCCTGGTCCAAGAGACCCAGTACTTC. This rearrangement joins TRBV6-2 or TRBV6-3 to TRBJ2-5; D unresolved. Germline V gene data show CDR1 as MNHEY and CDR2 as SVGEGT. V was shortened by 6 bases and J by 1 base, with 12 bases between the two germline ends. This CDR3 has 14 residues.

This clonotype appeared a few times. This chain connects TRBV3-1 to TRBJ2-1, with a weak D call TRBD1 (6 bases). The V gene lost 0 bases and the J gene lost 4 bases, with 13 bases spanning the gap. CDR3 length: 16 residues. Looked up from germline, CDR1 is LGHDT and CDR2 is YNNKEL (reference sequence). The CDR3 region has the DNA TGTGCCAGCAGCCAAGAGACAGGAGGAAGGTACAATGAGCAGTTCTTC. Translated, it gives CASSQETGGRYNEQFF.

V gene TRBV30 combines with J gene TRBJ2-4; D perhaps matches TRBD2 (6 bases). Per germline, CDR1 GTSNPN and CDR2 SVGIG (reference sequence). The CDR3 runs to 13 residues. Trimming stripped 5 bases from V and 6 bases from J, with 14 bases between. The DNA for the CDR3 is TGTGCCTGGGCAGAGGACTACCTAAACATTCAGTACTTC. It codes for CAWAEDYLNIQYF.

The V and J genes are TRBV11-2 and TRBJ2-5; the D call may be TRBD1 or TRBD2 (5 bases each). This CDR3 contains 15 residues. Germline V gene sequence: CDR1 SGHAT, CDR2 FQNNGV. Trimming pared 5 bases from V and 4 bases from J, leaving 17 bases between. In DNA form, the CDR3 reads TGTGCCAGCAGCCCGCAGCAGGGAGAGAGAGAGACCCAGTACTTC. This translates into CASSPQQGERETQYF. The full variable domain, completed using reference TRBV11-2 and TRBJ2-5, is EAGVAQSPRYKIIEKRQSVAFWCNPISGHATLYWYQQILGQGPKLLIQFQNNGVVDDSQLPKDRFSAERLKGVDSTLKIQPAKLEDSAVYLCASSPQQGERETQYFGPGTRLLVL.

This clonotype was observed a handful of times. An end of the junction does not agree with germline; a read error may underlie this. The V call is TRBV7-8, the J call TRBJ2-1; 8 nucleotides agree with TRBD2. The J call may be in error: the DNA end matches TRBJ2-5 better. The CDR3 totals 17 residues. CDR1 is SGHVS and CDR2 is FQNEAQ in the germline V gene. The CDR3 sequence is CASSLAGRGAGQETQYF. The CDR3 nucleotides are TGTGCTAGCAGCTTAGCGGGGAGGGGGGCCGGGCAAGAGACCCAGTACTTC.

The rearrangement uses TRBV7-3 and TRBJ2-5; 9 bases align to TRBD2. Trimming removed 2 bases from V and 0 bases from J; junction bases left unmatched: 4. CDR1 is SGHTA, CDR2 FQGTGA, per germline. This CDR3 is built from 16 residues. The CDR3 sequence is CASSLYGGGDQETQYF. The DNA for the CDR3 is TGTGCCAGCAGCTTATACGGCGGGGGGGACCAAGAGACCCAGTACTTC.

This clonotype was counted only a few times. The chain employs TRBV6-5 and TRBJ2-5; no firm D call. Germline assignment: CDR1 MNHEY and CDR2 SVGAGI. CDR3 length: 15 residues. The V gene lost 5 bases and the J gene lost 0 bases, with 13 bases spanning the gap. In DNA form, the CDR3 reads TGTGCCAGCAGTAAATTAGGAGAAAACCAAGAGACCCAGTACTTC. It encodes CASSKLGENQETQYF.